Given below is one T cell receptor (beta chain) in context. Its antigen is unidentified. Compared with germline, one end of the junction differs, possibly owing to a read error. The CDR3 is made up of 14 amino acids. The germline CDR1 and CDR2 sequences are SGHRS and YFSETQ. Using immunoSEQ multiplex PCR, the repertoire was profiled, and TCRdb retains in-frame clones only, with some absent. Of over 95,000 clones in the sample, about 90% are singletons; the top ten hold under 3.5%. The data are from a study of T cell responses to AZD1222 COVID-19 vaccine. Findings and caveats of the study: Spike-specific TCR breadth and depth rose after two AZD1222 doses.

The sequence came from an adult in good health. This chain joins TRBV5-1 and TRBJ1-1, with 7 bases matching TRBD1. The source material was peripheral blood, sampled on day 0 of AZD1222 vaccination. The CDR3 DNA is TGTGCCAGCAGCTTTGGAAGACAGGGCACTGAAGCTTTCTTT. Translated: CASSFGRQGTEAFF.